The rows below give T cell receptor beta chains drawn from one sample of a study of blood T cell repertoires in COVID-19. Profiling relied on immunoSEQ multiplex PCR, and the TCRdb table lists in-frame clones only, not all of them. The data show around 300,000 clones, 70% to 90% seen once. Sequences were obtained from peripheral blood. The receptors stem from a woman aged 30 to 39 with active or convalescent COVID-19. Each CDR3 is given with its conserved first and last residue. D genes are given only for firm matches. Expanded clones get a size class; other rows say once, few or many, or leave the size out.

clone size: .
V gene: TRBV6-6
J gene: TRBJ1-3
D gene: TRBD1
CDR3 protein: CACGQAPGGNTIYF
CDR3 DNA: TGTGCCTGCGGACAGGCCCCAGGTGGAAACACCATATATTTT

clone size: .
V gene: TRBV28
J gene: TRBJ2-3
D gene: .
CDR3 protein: CASYPRVAWDTQYF
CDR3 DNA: TGTGCCAGCTACCCACGGGTAGCGTGGGATACGCAGTATTTT

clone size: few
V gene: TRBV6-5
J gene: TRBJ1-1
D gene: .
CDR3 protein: CASSYSVQVGTEAFF
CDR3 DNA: TGTGCCAGCAGTTACTCGGTACAGGTAGGCACTGAAGCTTTCTTT

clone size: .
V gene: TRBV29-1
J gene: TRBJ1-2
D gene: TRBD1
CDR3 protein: CSVSGTGGYGYTF
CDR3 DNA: TGCAGCGTTTCCGGGACAGGGGGCTATGGCTACACCTTC

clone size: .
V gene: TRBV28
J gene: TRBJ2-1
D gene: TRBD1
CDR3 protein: CASSSAGTGYNEQFF
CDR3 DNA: TGTGCCAGCAGTTCCGCCGGGACAGGGTACAATGAGCAGTTCTTC

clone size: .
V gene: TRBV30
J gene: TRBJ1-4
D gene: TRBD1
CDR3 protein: CAWSPTGGWEKLFF
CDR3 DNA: TGTGCCTGGTCCCCTACAGGGGGCTGGGAAAAACTGTTTTTT

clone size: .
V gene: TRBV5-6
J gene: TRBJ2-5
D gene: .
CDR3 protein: CASSSDRRQETQYF
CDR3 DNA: TGTGCCAGCAGCTCAGATCGCAGGCAAGAGACCCAGTACTTC

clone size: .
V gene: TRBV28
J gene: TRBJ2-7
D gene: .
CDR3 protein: CASSSQTTEQYF
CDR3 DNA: TGTGCCAGCAGTTCCCAGACTACAGAGCAGTACTTC

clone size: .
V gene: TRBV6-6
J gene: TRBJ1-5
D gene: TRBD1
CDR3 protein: CASSLTGFNQPQHF
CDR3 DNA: TGTGCCAGCAGTCTGACAGGGTTCAATCAGCCCCAGCATTTT

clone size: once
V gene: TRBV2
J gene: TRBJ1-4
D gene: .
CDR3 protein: CASLLSRVGTNEKLFF
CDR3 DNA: TGTGCCAGTCTTCTCTCGAGGGTTGGAACTAATGAAAAACTGTTTTTT

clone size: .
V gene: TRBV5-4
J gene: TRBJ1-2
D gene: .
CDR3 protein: CASSPGGGANYGYTF
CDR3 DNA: TGTGCCAGCAGCCCGGGTGGGGGCGCTAACTATGGCTACACCTTC

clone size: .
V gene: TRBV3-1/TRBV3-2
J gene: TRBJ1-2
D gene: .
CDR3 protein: CASSQHGETVNYGYTF
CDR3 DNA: TGTGCCAGCAGCCAACACGGCGAGACAGTTAACTATGGCTACACCTTC

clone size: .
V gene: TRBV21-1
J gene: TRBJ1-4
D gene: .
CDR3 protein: CASSPTVAINEKLFF
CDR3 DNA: TGTGCCAGCAGCCCTACGGTTGCGATTAATGAAAAACTGTTTTTT

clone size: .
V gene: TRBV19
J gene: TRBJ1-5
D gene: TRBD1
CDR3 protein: CASSAPGQGIGSNQPQHF
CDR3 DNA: TGTGCCAGTAGTGCACCGGGACAGGGGATAGGAAGCAATCAGCCCCAGCATTTT